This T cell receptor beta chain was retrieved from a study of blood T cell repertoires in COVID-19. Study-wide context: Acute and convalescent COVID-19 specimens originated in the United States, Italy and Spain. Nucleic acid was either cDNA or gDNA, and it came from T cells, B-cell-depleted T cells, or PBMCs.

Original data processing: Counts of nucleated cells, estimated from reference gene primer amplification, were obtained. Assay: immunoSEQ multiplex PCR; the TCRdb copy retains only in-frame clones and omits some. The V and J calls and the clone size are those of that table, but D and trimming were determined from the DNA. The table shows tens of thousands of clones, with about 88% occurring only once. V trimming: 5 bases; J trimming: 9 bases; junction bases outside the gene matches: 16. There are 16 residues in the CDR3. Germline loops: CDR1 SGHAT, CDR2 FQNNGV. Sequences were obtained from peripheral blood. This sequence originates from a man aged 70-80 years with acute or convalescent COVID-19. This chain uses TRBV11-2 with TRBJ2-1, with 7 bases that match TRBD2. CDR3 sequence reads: CASSSDIVRGRGEQFF. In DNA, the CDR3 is TGTGCCAGCAGCAGCGATATAGTACGTGGGAGGGGTGAGCAGTTCTTC.